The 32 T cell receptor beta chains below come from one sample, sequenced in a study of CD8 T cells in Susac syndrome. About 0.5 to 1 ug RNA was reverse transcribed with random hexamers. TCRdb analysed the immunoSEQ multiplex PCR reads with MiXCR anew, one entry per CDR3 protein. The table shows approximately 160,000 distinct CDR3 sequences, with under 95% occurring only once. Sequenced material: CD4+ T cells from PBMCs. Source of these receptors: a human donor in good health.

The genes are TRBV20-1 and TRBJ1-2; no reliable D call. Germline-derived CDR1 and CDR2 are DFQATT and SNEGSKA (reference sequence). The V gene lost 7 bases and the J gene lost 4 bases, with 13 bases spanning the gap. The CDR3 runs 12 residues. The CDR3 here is CSVHSSIYGYTF. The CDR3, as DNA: TGCAGTGTTCATTCCTCAATCTATGGCTACACCTTC.

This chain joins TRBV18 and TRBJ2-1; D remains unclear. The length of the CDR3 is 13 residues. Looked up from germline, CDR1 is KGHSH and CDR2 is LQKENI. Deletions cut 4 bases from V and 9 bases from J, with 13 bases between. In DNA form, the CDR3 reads TGTGCCAGCTCACTCTCCGGACCAACTGAGCAGTTCTTC. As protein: CASSLSGPTEQFF.

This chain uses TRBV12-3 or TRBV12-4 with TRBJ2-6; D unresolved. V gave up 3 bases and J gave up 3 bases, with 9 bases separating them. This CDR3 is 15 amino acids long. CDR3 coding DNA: TGTGCCAGCAGTTTTAAGGGCTATGGGGCCAACGTCCTGACTTTC. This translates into CASSFKGYGANVLTF.

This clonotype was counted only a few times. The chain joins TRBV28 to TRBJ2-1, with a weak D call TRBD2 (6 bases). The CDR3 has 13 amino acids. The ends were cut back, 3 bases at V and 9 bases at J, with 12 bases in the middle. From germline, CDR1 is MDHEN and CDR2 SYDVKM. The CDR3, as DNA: TGTGCCAGCAGTTTGGCGGGGCAGGGTGAGCAGTTCTTC. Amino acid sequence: CASSLAGQGEQFF.

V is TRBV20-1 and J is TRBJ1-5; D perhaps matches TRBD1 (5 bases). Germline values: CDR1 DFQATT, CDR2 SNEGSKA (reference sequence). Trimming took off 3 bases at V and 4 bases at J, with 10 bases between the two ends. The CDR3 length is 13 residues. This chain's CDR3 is CSASAGRNQPQHF. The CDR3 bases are TGCAGTGCTAGTGCAGGGCGGAATCAGCCCCAGCATTTT.

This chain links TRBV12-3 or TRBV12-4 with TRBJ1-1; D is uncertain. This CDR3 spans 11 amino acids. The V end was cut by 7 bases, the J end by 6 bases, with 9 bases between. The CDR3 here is CASNRPAEAFF. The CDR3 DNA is TGTGCCAGCAACCGACCAGCTGAAGCTTTCTTT.

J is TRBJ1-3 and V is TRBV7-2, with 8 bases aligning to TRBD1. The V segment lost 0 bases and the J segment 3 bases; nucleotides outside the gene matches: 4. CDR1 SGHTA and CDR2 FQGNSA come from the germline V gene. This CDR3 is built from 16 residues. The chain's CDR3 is CASSLAQGAGGNTIYF. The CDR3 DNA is TGTGCCAGCAGCTTAGCGCAGGGGGCTGGTGGAAACACCATATATTTT.

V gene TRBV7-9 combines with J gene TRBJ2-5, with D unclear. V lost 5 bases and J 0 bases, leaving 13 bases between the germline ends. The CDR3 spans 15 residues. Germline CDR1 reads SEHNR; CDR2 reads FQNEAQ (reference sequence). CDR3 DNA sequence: TGTGCCAGCAGCCAATATCAGGAAAACCAAGAGACCCAGTACTTC. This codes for CASSQYQENQETQYF. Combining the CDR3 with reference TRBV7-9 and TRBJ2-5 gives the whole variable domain DTGVSQNPRHKITKRGQNVTFRCDPISEHNRLYWYRQTLGQGPEFLTYFQNEAQLEKSRLLSDRFSAERPKGSFSTLEIQRTEQGDSAMYLCASSQYQENQETQYFGPGTRLLVL.

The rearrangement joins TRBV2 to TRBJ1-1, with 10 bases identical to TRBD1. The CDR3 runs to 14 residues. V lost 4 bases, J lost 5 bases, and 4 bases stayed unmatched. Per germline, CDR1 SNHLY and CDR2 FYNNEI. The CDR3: CASSGQGARTEAFF. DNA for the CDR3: TGTGCCAGCAGTGGACAGGGGGCGAGGACTGAAGCTTTCTTT.

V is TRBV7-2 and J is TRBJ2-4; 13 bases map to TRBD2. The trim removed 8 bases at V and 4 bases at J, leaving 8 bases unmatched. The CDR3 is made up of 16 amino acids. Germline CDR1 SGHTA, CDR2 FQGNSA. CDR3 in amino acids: CASGSTSGGEKNIQYF. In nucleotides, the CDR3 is TGTGCCAGCGGATCTACTAGCGGGGGGGAAAAAAACATTCAGTACTTC. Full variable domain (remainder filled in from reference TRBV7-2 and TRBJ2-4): GAGVSQSPSNKVTEKGKDVELRCDPISGHTALYWYRQSLGQGLEFLIYFQGNSAPDKSGLPSDRFSAERTGGSVSTLTIQRTQQEDSAVYLCASGSTSGGEKNIQYFGAGTRLSVL.

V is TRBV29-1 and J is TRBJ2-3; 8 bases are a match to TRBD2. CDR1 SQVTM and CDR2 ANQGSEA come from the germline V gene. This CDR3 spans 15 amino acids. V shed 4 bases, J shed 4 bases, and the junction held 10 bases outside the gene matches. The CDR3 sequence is CSVGSRAGVADTQYF. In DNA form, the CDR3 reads TGCAGCGTTGGATCGCGAGCGGGAGTGGCAGATACGCAGTATTTT.

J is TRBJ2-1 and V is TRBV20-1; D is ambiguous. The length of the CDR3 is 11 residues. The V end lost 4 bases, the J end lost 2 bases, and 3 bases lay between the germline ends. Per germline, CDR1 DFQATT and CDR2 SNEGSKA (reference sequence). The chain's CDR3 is CSAKTYNEQFF. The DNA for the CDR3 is TGCAGTGCTAAGACCTACAATGAGCAGTTCTTC.

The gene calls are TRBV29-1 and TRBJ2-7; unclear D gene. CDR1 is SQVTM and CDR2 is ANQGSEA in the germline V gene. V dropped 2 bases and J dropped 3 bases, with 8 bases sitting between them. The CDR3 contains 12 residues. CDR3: CSVERSSYEQYF. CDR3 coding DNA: TGCAGCGTTGAAAGGTCCAGCTACGAGCAGTACTTC.

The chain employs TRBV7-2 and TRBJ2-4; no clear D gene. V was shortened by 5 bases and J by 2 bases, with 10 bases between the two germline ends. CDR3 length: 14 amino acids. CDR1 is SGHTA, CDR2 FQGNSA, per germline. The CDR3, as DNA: TGTGCCAGCAGCCCACGGGTGACCAAAAACATTCAGTACTTC. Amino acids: CASSPRVTKNIQYF. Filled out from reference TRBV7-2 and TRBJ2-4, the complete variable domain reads GAGVSQSPSNKVTEKGKDVELRCDPISGHTALYWYRQSLGQGLEFLIYFQGNSAPDKSGLPSDRFSAERTGGSVSTLTIQRTQQEDSAVYLCASSPRVTKNIQYFGAGTRLSVL.

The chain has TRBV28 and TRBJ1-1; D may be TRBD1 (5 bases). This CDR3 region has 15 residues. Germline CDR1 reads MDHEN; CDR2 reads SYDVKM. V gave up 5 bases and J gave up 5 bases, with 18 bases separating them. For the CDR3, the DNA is TGTGCCAGCAGTGCCTTAACTCAGGGCTGGACTGAAGCTTTCTTT. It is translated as CASSALTQGWTEAFF.

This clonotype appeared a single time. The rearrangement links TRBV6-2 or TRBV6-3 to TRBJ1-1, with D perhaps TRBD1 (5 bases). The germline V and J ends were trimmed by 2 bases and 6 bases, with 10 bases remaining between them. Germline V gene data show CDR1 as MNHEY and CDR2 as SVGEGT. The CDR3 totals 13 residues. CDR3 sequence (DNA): TGTGCCAGCAGTTACCAGGGTCGGTCTGAAGCTTTCTTT. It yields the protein CASSYQGRSEAFF.

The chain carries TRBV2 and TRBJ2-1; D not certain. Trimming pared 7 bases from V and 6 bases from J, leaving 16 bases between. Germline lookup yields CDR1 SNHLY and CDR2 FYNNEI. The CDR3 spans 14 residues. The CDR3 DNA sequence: TGTGCCAGCAATACGGTGGGTCCCCGCAATGAGCAGTTCTTC. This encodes CASNTVGPRNEQFF.

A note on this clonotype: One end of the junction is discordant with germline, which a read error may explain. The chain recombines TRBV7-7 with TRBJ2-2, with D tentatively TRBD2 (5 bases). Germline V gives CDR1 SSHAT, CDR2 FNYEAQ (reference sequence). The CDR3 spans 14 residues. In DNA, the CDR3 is TGTGCTAGCAGTGAGGGAGAGAACACCGGGGAGCTGTTTTTT. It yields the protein CASSEGENTGELFF.

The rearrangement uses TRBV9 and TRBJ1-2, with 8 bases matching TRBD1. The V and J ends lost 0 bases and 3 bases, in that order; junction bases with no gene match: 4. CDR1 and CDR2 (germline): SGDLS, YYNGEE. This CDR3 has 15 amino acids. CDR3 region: CASSVEAGGHYGYTF. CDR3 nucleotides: TGTGCCAGCAGCGTAGAGGCAGGGGGCCACTATGGCTACACCTTC. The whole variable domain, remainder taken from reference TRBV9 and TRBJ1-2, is DSGVTQTPKHLITATGQRVTLRCSPRSGDLSVYWYQQSLDQGLQFLIQYYNGEERAKGNILERFSAQQFPDLHSELNLSSLELGDSALYFCASSVEAGGHYGYTFGSGTRLTVV.

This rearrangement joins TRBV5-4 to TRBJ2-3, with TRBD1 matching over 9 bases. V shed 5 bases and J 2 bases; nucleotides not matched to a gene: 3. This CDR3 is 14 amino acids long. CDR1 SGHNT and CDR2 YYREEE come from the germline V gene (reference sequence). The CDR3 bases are TGTGCCAGCAGGGGACAGGGTTACACAGATACGCAGTATTTT. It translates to CASRGQGYTDTQYF.

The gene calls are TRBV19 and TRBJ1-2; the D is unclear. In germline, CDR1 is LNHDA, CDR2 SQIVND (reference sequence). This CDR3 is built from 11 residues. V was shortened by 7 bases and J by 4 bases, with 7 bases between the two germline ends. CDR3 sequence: CASNDGYGYTF. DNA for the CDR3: TGTGCCAGTAATGACGGCTATGGCTACACCTTC. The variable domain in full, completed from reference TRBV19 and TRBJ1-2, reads DGGITQSPKYLFRKEGQNVTLSCEQNLNHDAMYWYRQDPGQGLRLIYYSQIVNDFQKGDIAEGYSVSREKKESFPLTVTSAQKNPTAFYLCASNDGYGYTFGSGTRLTVV.

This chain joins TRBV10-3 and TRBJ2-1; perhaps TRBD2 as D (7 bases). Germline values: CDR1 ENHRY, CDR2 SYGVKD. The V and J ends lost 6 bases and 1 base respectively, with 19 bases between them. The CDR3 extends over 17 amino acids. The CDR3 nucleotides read TGTGCCATCAGCAATAAAAGGGGGGGGAGTTCCTACAATGAGCAGTTCTTC. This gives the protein CAISNKRGGSSYNEQFF.

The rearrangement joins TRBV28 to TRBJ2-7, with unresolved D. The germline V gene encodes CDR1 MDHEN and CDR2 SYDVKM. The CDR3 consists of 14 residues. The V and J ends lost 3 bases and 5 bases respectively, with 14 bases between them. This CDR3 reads CASSFPSVRHEQYF. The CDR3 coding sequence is TGTGCCAGCAGTTTTCCCTCCGTCCGCCACGAGCAGTACTTC.

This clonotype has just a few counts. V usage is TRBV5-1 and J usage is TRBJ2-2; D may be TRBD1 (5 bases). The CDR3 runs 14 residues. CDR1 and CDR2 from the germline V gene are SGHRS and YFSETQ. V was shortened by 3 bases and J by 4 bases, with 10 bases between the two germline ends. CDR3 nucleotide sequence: TGCGCCAGCAGCTCCCAGGGTGGCACCGGGGAGCTGTTTTTT. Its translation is CASSSQGGTGELFF.

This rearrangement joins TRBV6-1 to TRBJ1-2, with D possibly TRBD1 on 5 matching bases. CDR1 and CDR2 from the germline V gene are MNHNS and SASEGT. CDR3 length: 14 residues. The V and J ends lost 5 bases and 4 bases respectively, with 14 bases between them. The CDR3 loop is CASSPEAGGYGYTF. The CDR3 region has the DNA TGTGCCAGCAGTCCCGAAGCGGGGGGCTATGGCTACACCTTC.

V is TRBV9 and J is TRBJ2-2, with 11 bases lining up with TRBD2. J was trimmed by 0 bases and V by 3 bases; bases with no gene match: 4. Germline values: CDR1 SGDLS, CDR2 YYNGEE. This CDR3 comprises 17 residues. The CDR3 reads CASSAFSGRANTGELFF. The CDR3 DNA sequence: TGTGCCAGCAGCGCTTTTAGCGGGAGGGCGAACACCGGGGAGCTGTTTTTT.

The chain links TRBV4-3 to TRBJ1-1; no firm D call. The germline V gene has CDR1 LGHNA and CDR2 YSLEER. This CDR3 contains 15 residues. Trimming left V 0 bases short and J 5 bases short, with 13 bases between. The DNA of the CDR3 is TGCGCCAGCAGCCAAGATTCGGCGGGCCCGACTGAAGCTTTCTTT. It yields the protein CASSQDSAGPTEAFF.

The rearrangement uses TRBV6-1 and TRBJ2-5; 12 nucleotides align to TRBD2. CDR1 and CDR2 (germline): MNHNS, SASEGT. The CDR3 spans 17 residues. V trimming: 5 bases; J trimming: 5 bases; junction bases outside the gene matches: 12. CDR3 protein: CASSLNALAGGRETQYF. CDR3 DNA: TGTGCCAGCAGTCTTAATGCGCTAGCGGGGGGGCGGGAGACCCAGTACTTC.

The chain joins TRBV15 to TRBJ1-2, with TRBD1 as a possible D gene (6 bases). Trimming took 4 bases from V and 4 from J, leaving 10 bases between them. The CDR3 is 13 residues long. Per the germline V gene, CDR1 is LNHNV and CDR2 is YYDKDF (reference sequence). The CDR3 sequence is CATSMDSVYGYTF. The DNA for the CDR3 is TGTGCCACCAGCATGGACAGCGTCTATGGCTACACCTTC.

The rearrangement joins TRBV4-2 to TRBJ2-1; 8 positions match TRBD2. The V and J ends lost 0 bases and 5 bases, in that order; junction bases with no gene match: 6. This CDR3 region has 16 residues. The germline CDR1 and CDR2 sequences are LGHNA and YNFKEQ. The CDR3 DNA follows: TGTGCCAGCAGCCAAGATCTTCCAGCGGGGGACAATGAGCAGTTCTTC. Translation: CASSQDLPAGDNEQFF.

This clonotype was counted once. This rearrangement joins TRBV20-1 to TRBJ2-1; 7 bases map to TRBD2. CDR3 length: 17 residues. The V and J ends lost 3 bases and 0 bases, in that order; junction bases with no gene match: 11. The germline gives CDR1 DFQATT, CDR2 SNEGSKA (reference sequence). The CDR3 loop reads CSARGDAGTNSYNEQFF. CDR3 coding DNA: TGCAGTGCTAGGGGGGACGCCGGGACTAACTCCTACAATGAGCAGTTCTTC.

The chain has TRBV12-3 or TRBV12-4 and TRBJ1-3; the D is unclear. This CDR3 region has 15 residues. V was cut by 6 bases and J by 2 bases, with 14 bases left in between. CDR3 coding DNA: TGTGCCAGCAGCACCCGCAACAGTCCTGGAAACACCATATATTTT. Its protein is CASSTRNSPGNTIYF.